One and the same sample provided the 29 T cell receptor beta chains below, sequenced in a study of post-analysis software for immune sequencing data. Study-level results: Patients carried roughly five TRBV segments more frequently than controls did, and TRBV5-6, TRBV5-1 and TRBV20-1 were among them.

TCR beta libraries were prepared from cDNA with unique molecular identifiers. TCRdb independently ran MiXCR on the PCR reads; one entry per CDR3 protein. The sample lists a few hundred thousand distinct CDR3 sequences, around a third occurring once. Their antigens remain unidentified. Sequenced: blood. These TCRs come from a girl aged 2-17 years with multiple sclerosis.

This clonotype was recorded only once. The V gene is TRBV7-3, the J gene TRBJ2-3; 12 bases map to TRBD2. CDR1 and CDR2 (germline): SGHTA, FQGTGA. This CDR3 spans 15 amino acids. V was clipped by 2 bases and J by 7 bases; unmatched bases: 4. CDR3 in amino acids: CASSLYGLAGNTQYF. CDR3 sequence (DNA): TGTGCCAGCAGCTTATACGGACTAGCGGGGAATACGCAGTATTTT.

This clonotype has just a few counts. The chain uses TRBV6-2 or TRBV6-3 and TRBJ2-5; 12 bases map to TRBD1. Germline V gives CDR1 MNHEY, CDR2 SVGEGT. This CDR3 spans 18 amino acids. With 6 bases clipped from V and 5 bases from J, the junction kept 16 bases outside the gene matches. The CDR3 here is CASSSGTGGDLRPETQYF. The CDR3 DNA follows: TGTGCCAGCAGCTCCGGGACAGGGGGCGACCTCCGACCCGAGACCCAGTACTTC.

A few counts support this clonotype. V gene TRBV20-1 combines with J gene TRBJ2-6; D gene ambiguous. Germline CDR1 and CDR2: DFQATT and SNEGSKA (reference sequence). This CDR3 comprises 14 residues. Trimming shortened V by 4 bases and J by 3 bases, and 10 bases separated the two germline ends. The DNA of the CDR3 is TGCAGTGCTATTCCCCAGGATGGGGCCAACGTCCTGACTTTC. It is translated as CSAIPQDGANVLTF.

This chain connects TRBV5-1 to TRBJ2-1; 9 nucleotides align to TRBD1. The length of the CDR3 is 14 residues. With 5 bases clipped from V and 6 bases from J, the junction kept 6 bases outside the gene matches. Per germline, CDR1 SGHRS and CDR2 YFSETQ. The CDR3 DNA sequence: TGCGCCAGCAGTCTGGACAGGGGTGGCAATGAGCAGTTCTTC. It yields the protein CASSLDRGGNEQFF.

This clonotype was observed a few times. V gene TRBV12-3 or TRBV12-4 combines with J gene TRBJ2-1; possible D gene TRBD2, 6 bases. There are 15 residues in the CDR3. V shed 0 bases and J shed 8 bases, with 14 bases lying between them. CDR3 amino acids: CASSLAAGTGDEQFF. CDR3 bases: TGTGCCAGCAGTTTAGCGGCGGGGACTGGCGATGAGCAGTTCTTC.

This CDR3 is CASSQEPFSPQGEFF. CDR3 in DNA: TGCGCCAGCAGCCAAGAACCTTTTTCCCCACAGGGGGAGTTCTTC. This rearrangement joins TRBV4-1 to TRBJ2-1, with TRBD1 matching over 8 bases. J gave up 14 bases and V 0 bases, and 12 bases lay outside the gene matches. In germline, CDR1 is MGHRA, CDR2 YSYEKL. The CDR3 covers 15 residues.

The chain has TRBV6-5 and TRBJ2-6; D uncertain. Trimming removed 5 bases from V and 5 bases from J, with 7 bases in between. Per germline, CDR1 MNHEY and CDR2 SVGAGI. The CDR3 is made up of 13 amino acids. The CDR3, as DNA: TGTGCCAGCAGTCCAGGAAGGGCCAACGTCCTGACTTTC. Translated, it gives CASSPGRANVLTF.

The CDR3 DNA reads TGTGCCAGCAGTTTTCCCGGGGGTAAATATGGCTACACCTTC. Its translation is CASSFPGGKYGYTF. V and J are TRBV6-6 and TRBJ1-2; possibly TRBD1 for D (5 bases). CDR3 length equals 14 residues. V was shortened by 4 bases and J by 5 bases, with 14 bases between the two germline ends. Germline V gene sequence: CDR1 MNHNY, CDR2 SVGAGI (reference sequence).

This clonotype was counted many times. The rearrangement uses TRBV29-1 and TRBJ2-5; TRBD2 is a possible D gene (5 bases). The ends were cut back, 4 bases at V and 0 bases at J, with 6 bases in the middle. The CDR3 is 12 residues long. CDR1 SQVTM and CDR2 ANQGSEA come from the germline V gene. The CDR3 loop is CSVGRYQETQYF. Written as DNA, the CDR3 is TGCAGCGTTGGGAGGTACCAAGAGACCCAGTACTTC. Looking up the rest from reference TRBV29-1 and TRBJ2-5 gives the full variable domain: SAVISQKPSRDICQRGTSLTIQCQVDSQVTMMFWYRQQPGQSLTLIATANQGSEATYESGFVIDKFPISRPNLTFSTLTVSNMSPEDSSIYLCSVGRYQETQYFGPGTRLLVL.

This chain connects TRBV13 to TRBJ2-3; TRBD2 matches 12 bases. The ends lost 4 bases at V and 3 bases at J; junction bases unmatched: 5. The CDR3 is 16 amino acids. Germline-derived CDR1 and CDR2 are PRHDT and FYEKMQ (reference sequence). DNA of the CDR3: TGTGCCAGCAGCTACATAACTAGCGGGAGGACAGATACGCAGTATTTT. As protein: CASSYITSGRTDTQYF.

This clonotype was seen a few times. V and J are TRBV27 and TRBJ2-5, with 7 positions matching TRBD1. The J call is uncertain, as TRBJ2-7 better fits the DNA end. Germline CDR1 MNHEY, CDR2 SMNVEV (reference sequence). The CDR3 length is 15 residues. The CDR3 DNA is TGTGCCAGCAGTTTAATCGACGGACAGGCCTACGAGCAGTACTTC. Translation gives CASSLIDGQAYEQYF.

There are a few counts of this clonotype. The chain joins TRBV27 to TRBJ2-7; D remains unclear. Trimming took off 3 bases at V and 2 bases at J, with 8 bases between the two ends. Per the germline V gene, CDR1 is MNHEY and CDR2 is SMNVEV (reference sequence). The CDR3 extends over 13 amino acids. The DNA for the CDR3 is TGTGCCAGCAGTTTCGGGTCTACCTACGAGCAGTACTTC. It codes for CASSFGSTYEQYF.

This clonotype occurred a few times. CDR3: CASSLDRGRVYEQYF. The CDR3 nucleotides are TGTGCCAGCAGCTTAGATCGCGGCAGGGTCTACGAGCAGTACTTC. The chain joins TRBV11-2 to TRBJ2-7, with D possibly TRBD1 on 5 matching bases. The V end lost 0 bases, the J end lost 3 bases, and 12 bases lay between the germline ends. The CDR3 loop spans 15 amino acids. Germline V lookup: CDR1 SGHAT, CDR2 FQNNGV.

This chain links TRBV20-1 with TRBJ1-2; TRBD1 matches 8 bases. Per germline, CDR1 DFQATT and CDR2 SNEGSKA (reference sequence). The CDR3 has 12 amino acids. After removal of 6 bases from V and 1 base from J, the junction contained 1 base not matched to a gene. The CDR3 sequence is CSATGGNYGYTF. CDR3 coding DNA: TGCAGTGCCACAGGGGGTAACTATGGCTACACCTTC.

The chain couples TRBV20-1 to TRBJ2-7; 12 bases are a match to TRBD2. The J segment lost 0 bases and the V segment lost 5 bases, leaving 2 bases of the junction unmatched. Looked up from germline, CDR1 is DFQATT and CDR2 is SNEGSKA (reference sequence). The CDR3 length is 14 residues. CDR3 amino acids: CSAPSGRDSYEQYF. DNA for the CDR3: TGCAGTGCTCCTAGCGGGAGGGACTCCTACGAGCAGTACTTC.

This rearrangement joins TRBV12-3 or TRBV12-4 to TRBJ1-2; D remains unclear. V was cut by 2 bases and J by 8 bases, with 9 bases left in between. This CDR3 is 12 amino acids long. CDR3 protein: CASSLYGRGYTF. The CDR3 DNA reads TGTGCCAGCAGTTTATACGGGAGGGGCTACACCTTC.

The gene calls are TRBV20-1 and TRBJ2-7; D is possibly TRBD1 (6 bases). V was clipped by 3 bases and J by 2 bases, with 14 bases between them. The CDR3 spans 14 residues. Germline CDR1 and CDR2: DFQATT and SNEGSKA (reference sequence). The CDR3, as DNA: TGCAGTGCTAGTATCCCGGGACAACCCTACGAGCAGTACTTC. Protein product: CSASIPGQPYEQYF.

The chain recombines TRBV4-2 with TRBJ2-3; 11 nucleotides align to TRBD2. This CDR3 has 19 residues. The trim removed 0 bases at V and 2 bases at J, leaving 10 bases unmatched. Germline V CDR1 and CDR2: LGHNA, YNFKEQ. CDR3 region: CASSQEVVTSGGLTDTQYF. DNA of the CDR3: TGTGCCAGCAGCCAAGAAGTGGTCACTAGCGGGGGCCTCACAGATACGCAGTATTTT.

The V and J genes are TRBV28 and TRBJ1-5; D is unresolved. V was clipped by 8 bases and J by 7 bases, with 18 bases between them. The CDR3 extends over 14 amino acids. Germline values: CDR1 MDHEN, CDR2 SYDVKM. CDR3 sequence: CASSTAQAGQPQHF. The CDR3 DNA reads as TGTGCCAGCTCCACGGCGCAGGCGGGGCAGCCCCAGCATTTT.

There are a few counts of this clonotype. One end of the junction varies from germline; a read error may be responsible. V and J are TRBV6-6 and TRBJ2-7; the match to TRBD1 covers 7 bases. This CDR3 is 16 amino acids long. The germline gives CDR1 MNHNY, CDR2 SVGAGI (reference sequence). Written as DNA, the CDR3 is TGTGGCAGCAGTCCCAACAGGGGCTCGGGGTCCTACGAGCAGTACTTC. Protein: CGSSPNRGSGSYEQYF.

The V and J genes are TRBV12-3 or TRBV12-4 and TRBJ2-3; perhaps TRBD2 as D (6 bases). CDR3 size: 14 residues. The V gene lost 3 bases and the J gene lost 2 bases, with 9 bases spanning the gap. The CDR3 nucleotides are TGTGCCAGCAGTTTTGGCGGGGTCACAGATACGCAGTATTTT. Encoded protein: CASSFGGVTDTQYF.

The chain employs TRBV7-6 and TRBJ2-3, with 7 bases aligning to TRBD1. V trimming: 3 bases; J trimming: 1 base; junction bases outside the gene matches: 10. The CDR3 extends over 17 amino acids. Germline values: CDR1 SGHVS, CDR2 FNYEAQ. CDR3 amino acids: CASSFGFGQAGTDTQYF. The CDR3 DNA is TGTGCCAGCAGCTTTGGTTTTGGACAGGCAGGCACAGATACGCAGTATTTT.

This clonotype has a handful of counts. The V gene is TRBV12-3 or TRBV12-4, the J gene TRBJ1-6; D not certain. The CDR3 contains 14 residues. Trimming cost V 2 bases and J 7 bases, with 9 bases left between them. The CDR3, as DNA: TGTGCCAGCAGTTTATGGGCTACAAATTCACCCCTCCACTTT. As protein: CASSLWATNSPLHF.

This chain uses TRBV12-3 or TRBV12-4 with TRBJ2-1, with 9 nucleotides matching TRBD1. The CDR3 consists of 16 residues. V was clipped by 8 bases and J by 0 bases; unmatched bases: 8. CDR3 loop: CASGTGGTSSYNEQFF. The CDR3 coding sequence is TGTGCCAGCGGAACAGGGGGCACTAGCTCCTACAATGAGCAGTTCTTC.

This clonotype was observed a few times. This chain uses TRBV7-2 with TRBJ2-5; maybe TRBD2 (5 bases). Germline V lookup: CDR1 SGHTA, CDR2 FQGNSA. Trimming cost V 0 bases and J 5 bases, with 16 bases left between them. This CDR3 is 16 amino acids long. The CDR3 region is CASSLATGKIGETQYF. CDR3 nucleotide sequence: TGTGCCAGCAGCTTAGCGACCGGGAAAATAGGGGAGACCCAGTACTTC.

The J gene is TRBJ2-5, the V gene TRBV20-1; D could derive from TRBD1 or TRBD2 (5 bases each). The CDR3 contains 17 residues. The V gene lost 3 bases and the J gene lost 1 base, with 21 bases spanning the gap. Germline CDR1 DFQATT, CDR2 SNEGSKA (reference sequence). In DNA, the CDR3 is TGCAGTGCTAGTATGCTAGCAGGCAGGGTCCGCCAAGAGACCCAGTACTTC. Its protein product is CSASMLAGRVRQETQYF.

This clonotype occurred a few times. V is TRBV7-6 and J is TRBJ2-3, with a tentative D call TRBD2 (5 bases). From germline, CDR1 is SGHVS and CDR2 FNYEAQ. The CDR3 loop spans 16 amino acids. The V and J ends lost 1 base and 2 bases respectively, with 13 bases between them. CDR3 region: CASSLVSRALTDTQYF. As DNA, the CDR3 is TGTGCCAGCAGCTTAGTTTCGCGGGCCCTCACAGATACGCAGTATTTT.

V gene TRBV6-5 combines with J gene TRBJ1-1, with 10 bases that match TRBD1. The ends lost 4 bases at V and 5 bases at J; junction bases unmatched: 7. CDR3 length equals 15 residues. Per germline, CDR1 MNHEY and CDR2 SVGAGI. This CDR3 reads CASSSEPGQGTEAFF. CDR3 sequence (DNA): TGTGCCAGCAGTTCCGAACCGGGACAGGGGACTGAAGCTTTCTTT.

The chain recombines TRBV19 with TRBJ2-1, with 8 bases that match TRBD2. After removal of 4 bases from V and 7 bases from J, the junction contained 6 bases not matched to a gene. Looked up from germline, CDR1 is LNHDA and CDR2 is SQIVND (reference sequence). The CDR3 length is 14 residues. The CDR3 region is CASSTGLAENEQFF. CDR3 in DNA: TGTGCCAGTAGTACAGGACTAGCTGAAAATGAGCAGTTCTTC.